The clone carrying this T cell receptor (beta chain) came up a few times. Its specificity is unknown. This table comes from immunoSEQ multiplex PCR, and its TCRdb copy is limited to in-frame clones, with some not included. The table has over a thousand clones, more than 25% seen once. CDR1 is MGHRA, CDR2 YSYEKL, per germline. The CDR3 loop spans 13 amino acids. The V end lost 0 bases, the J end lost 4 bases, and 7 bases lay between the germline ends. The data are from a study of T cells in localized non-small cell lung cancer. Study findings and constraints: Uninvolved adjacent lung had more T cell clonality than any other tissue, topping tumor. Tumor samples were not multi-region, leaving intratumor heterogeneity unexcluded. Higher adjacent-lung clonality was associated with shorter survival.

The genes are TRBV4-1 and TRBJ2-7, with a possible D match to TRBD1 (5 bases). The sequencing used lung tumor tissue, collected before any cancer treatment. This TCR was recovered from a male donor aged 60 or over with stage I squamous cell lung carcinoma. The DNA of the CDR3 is TGCGCCAGCAGCCAAGATCAGGGTTACGAGCAGTACTTC. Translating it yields CASSQDQGYEQYF.